The clone carrying this TCR beta chain was seen a few times. Its target is unknown. This sample is part of a study of T cell repertoires in cytomegalovirus infection. Study-level background: Both a matching HLA type and CMV infection were indicated by public TCR beta signatures.

The CDR3 is 17 residues long. Germline V gives CDR1 SGDLS, CDR2 YYNGEE. The V segment lost 0 bases and the J segment 5 bases; nucleotides outside the gene matches: 13. Whole-study findings and limits: Pooled public TCR beta family frequency picked out CMV carriers with the relevant HLA. Clonotype analysis showed dominance of the ex vivo response by HLA-C-restricted CMV-specific TCR beta clonotypes.

TCRdb processed the reads anew with MiXCR; each CDR3 protein has one entry. The sample lists fewer than 350,000 distinct CDR3 sequences; roughly 16% were seen once. The material sequenced was PBMCs. This TCR was recovered from a human donor in good health (CMV status not recorded). Some clones in this sample may be carry-over from other donors' samples. V and J are TRBV9 and TRBJ2-7; the match to TRBD1 covers 8 bases. The chain's CDR3 is CASSVGAGQGFEDEQYF. The CDR3 nucleotides read TGTGCCAGCAGCGTAGGAGCCGGACAGGGATTTGAGGACGAGCAGTACTTC.